The clone carrying this T cell receptor beta chain was seen repeatedly, ten times or more. This sample stems from a study of T-cell reconstitution after alpha-beta-depleted transplantation in children. The germline CDR1 and CDR2 sequences are SGHTA and FQGNSA. Trimming took off 6 bases at V and 0 bases at J, with 12 bases between the two ends. The CDR3 covers 15 residues. TCRbeta library preparation incorporated unique molecular identifiers. From the PCR reads, TCRdb called clonotypes with MiXCR, one entry per CDR3 protein. The data contain around 340,000 distinct CDR3 sequences, 13% of them singletons.

The clonotype was recovered from a human donor who donated a stem cell graft to a child with Fanconi anemia. The chain combines TRBV7-2 with TRBJ2-1, with D possibly being TRBD1 (5 bases). The input for sequencing was PBMCs, taken from the stem cell graft. The CDR3 region has the DNA TGTGCCAGCAGGACGACAGCGAACTCCTACAATGAGCAGTTCTTC. Its translation: CASRTTANSYNEQFF.